Below are 16 T cell receptor beta chains sequenced from a single sample in a study of T cells after yellow fever vaccination. TCRdb reprocessed the 5' RACE reads via MiXCR and lists one record per CDR3 protein. Here the sample spans about 310,000 distinct CDR3 sequences, approximately 3.8% being singletons. Sequencing was performed on PBMCs, taken on the day of the yellow fever booster vaccination. Every receptor here comes from a man between 18 and 35 years old who received the YFV17D yellow fever vaccine.

This rearrangement joins TRBV20-1 to TRBJ2-7; 9 bases are a match to TRBD1. This CDR3 contains 14 residues. CDR1 and CDR2 from the germline V gene are DFQATT and SNEGSKA (reference sequence). Trimming took 3 bases from V and 6 from J; bases not matched to a gene: 9. The CDR3 coding sequence is TGCAGTGCTAGGCACCCGGGACAGGGTGGCGAGCAGTACGTC. Residues: CSARHPGQGGEQYV.

This clonotype was seen many times. The chain is built from TRBV20-1 and TRBJ2-5, with 13 bases matching TRBD2. The CDR3 consists of 15 residues. V trimming: 3 bases; J trimming: 5 bases; junction bases outside the gene matches: 6. Per germline, CDR1 DFQATT and CDR2 SNEGSKA (reference sequence). The CDR3 DNA is TGCAGTGCTAGGCCACTAGCGGGGGGGCGGGAGACCCAGTACTTC. Translated: CSARPLAGGRETQYF.

This clonotype was counted at least ten times. The chain couples TRBV7-3 to TRBJ2-3; 8 bases align to TRBD2. CDR1 and CDR2 (germline): SGHTA, FQGTGA. The CDR3 has 15 amino acids. V lost 0 bases to trimming and J lost 10 bases; unmatched junction nucleotides: 9. CDR3 DNA sequence: TGTGCCAGCAGCTTAACGCGGGGGGCGCAGAGTCCGCAGTATTTT. Amino acids: CASSLTRGAQSPQYF. Looking up the rest from reference TRBV7-3 and TRBJ2-3 gives the full variable domain: GAGVSQTPSNKVTEKGKYVELRCDPISGHTALYWYRQSLGQGPEFLIYFQGTGAADDSGLPNDRFFAVRPEGSVSTLKIQRTERGDSAVYLCASSLTRGAQSPQYFGPGTRLTVL.

This clonotype was seen at least ten times. This chain joins TRBV3-1 and TRBJ1-2, with unresolved D. Germline V CDR1 and CDR2: LGHDT, YNNKEL (reference sequence). This CDR3 contains 15 residues. The V gene lost 1 base and the J gene lost 5 bases, with 14 bases spanning the gap. The CDR3 loop reads CASSQGPVRTYGYTF. For the CDR3, the DNA is TGTGCCAGCAGCCAAGGACCGGTTAGAACGTATGGCTACACCTTC.

This clonotype has ten or more counts. The chain has TRBV6-5 and TRBJ2-7; no clear D gene. Germline loops: CDR1 MNHEY, CDR2 SVGAGI. The CDR3 contains 14 residues. Trimming shortened V by 7 bases and J by 0 bases, and 13 bases separated the two germline ends. Written as DNA, the CDR3 is TGTGCCAGCAAATCAGGAGATGGCTCCTACGAGCAGTACTTC. Translated: CASKSGDGSYEQYF.

This chain uses TRBV4-1 with TRBJ1-1, with D possibly TRBD1 on 5 matching bases. With 0 bases removed from V and 3 bases from J, the gap between germline ends came to 11 bases. Germline CDR1 reads MGHRA; CDR2 reads YSYEKL. The CDR3 contains 15 residues. The CDR3: CASSQDRGTDTEAFF. The DNA for the CDR3 is TGCGCCAGCAGCCAAGATAGAGGGACGGACACTGAAGCTTTCTTT.

This clonotype showed up many times. The rearrangement links TRBV28 to TRBJ2-5, with TRBD1 matching over 10 bases. J gave up 5 bases and V 6 bases, and 24 bases lay outside the gene matches. Germline values: CDR1 MDHEN, CDR2 SYDVKM. The length of the CDR3 is 20 residues. CDR3 nucleotides: TGTGCCAGCAGGGGATACGGGCGTTTCCAGGACAGGGGGAATGGTGAGACCCAGTACTTC. It yields the protein CASRGYGRFQDRGNGETQYF.

V is TRBV5-1 and J is TRBJ2-5, with 15 bases aligning to TRBD2. Germline V lookup: CDR1 SGHRS, CDR2 YFSETQ. The CDR3 extends over 15 amino acids. Losses at the gene ends were 5 bases for V and 5 bases for J; bases not matched to a gene: 4. The CDR3 spells CASRGLAGGLETQYF. In DNA form, the CDR3 reads TGCGCCAGCAGAGGACTAGCGGGGGGGTTGGAGACCCAGTACTTC.

This clonotype was counted ten times or more. V usage is TRBV29-1 and J usage is TRBJ2-5; TRBD2 might be the D (5 bases). CDR3 length: 13 amino acids. Germline CDR1 is SQVTM and CDR2 is ANQGSEA. Trimming removed 3 bases at V and 4 bases at J, with 12 bases between. Here the CDR3 reads CSVERVRRETQYF. The CDR3 nucleotides read TGCAGCGTTGAGCGGGTGAGGAGAGAGACCCAGTACTTC.

The table lists this clonotype with a few counts. The chain has TRBV27 and TRBJ1-6; tentatively, D is TRBD1 (5 bases). The ends were cut back, 6 bases at V and 8 bases at J, with 17 bases in the middle. Germline assignment: CDR1 MNHEY and CDR2 SMNVEV (reference sequence). CDR3 size: 15 residues. CDR3 sequence (DNA): TGTGCCAGCAGATTACTGACAGTATTTGATTCACCCCTCCACTTT. Translating gives CASRLLTVFDSPLHF.

In its sample, this clonotype was seen a few times. The chain has TRBV12-3 or TRBV12-4 and TRBJ1-5, with D tentatively TRBD1 (5 bases). There are 14 residues in the CDR3. Trimming stripped 0 bases from V and 6 bases from J, with 9 bases between. The DNA of the CDR3 is TGTGCCAGCAGTTTAGCTGAGGGGACTCAGCCCCAGCATTTT. It encodes CASSLAEGTQPQHF.

In this sample, this clonotype turned up many times. The chain combines TRBV4-2 with TRBJ1-1; TRBD1 is a possible D gene (5 bases). CDR1 and CDR2 from the germline V gene are LGHNA and YNFKEQ. Trimming removed 0 bases from V and 2 bases from J, with 19 bases in between. CDR3 length: 18 residues. The CDR3 nucleotides read TGTGCCAGCAGCCAAGATGAGCGGGCTACAGGTCTTAACACTGAAGCTTTCTTT. This gives the protein CASSQDERATGLNTEAFF.

The CDR3 reads CASYISGGTDTQYF. The CDR3 DNA follows: TGTGCCAGCTACATCAGCGGGGGAACAGATACGCAGTATTTT. V gene TRBV7-2 combines with J gene TRBJ2-3, with TRBD2 matching 8 bases. Trimming cost V 8 bases and J 3 bases; bases outside gene matches: 7. This CDR3 region has 14 residues. Germline CDR1 reads SGHTA; CDR2 reads FQGNSA.

This clonotype was recorded at least ten times. The gene calls are TRBV28 and TRBJ2-5; TRBD1 is a possible D gene (5 bases). The CDR3 loop spans 13 amino acids. Germline values: CDR1 MDHEN, CDR2 SYDVKM. V shed 10 bases and J shed 2 bases, with 14 bases lying between them. The CDR3 loop reads CATSGPGQETQYF. The CDR3 bases are TGTGCCACCTCCGGGCCAGGGCAAGAGACCCAGTACTTC.

This clonotype was counted a few times. The chain is built from TRBV20-1 and TRBJ2-3; tentatively, D is TRBD1 or TRBD2 (6 bases each). V dropped 0 bases and J dropped 5 bases, with 21 bases sitting between them. This CDR3 has 17 residues. CDR1 and CDR2 (germline): DFQATT, SNEGSKA (reference sequence). The CDR3 region is CSARDSSGGGPGDTQYF. In nucleotides, the CDR3 is TGCAGTGCTAGAGATTCGTCCGGGGGCGGCCCGGGAGATACGCAGTATTTT.

The chain carries TRBV19 and TRBJ2-5; a possible D gene is TRBD2 (5 bases). Per germline, CDR1 LNHDA and CDR2 SQIVND (reference sequence). The CDR3 has 14 residues. V was clipped by 5 bases and J by 4 bases, with 14 bases between them. The CDR3 sequence: CASSPTREGETQYF. The CDR3 DNA reads TGTGCCAGTAGTCCCACTAGGGAAGGAGAGACCCAGTACTTC.